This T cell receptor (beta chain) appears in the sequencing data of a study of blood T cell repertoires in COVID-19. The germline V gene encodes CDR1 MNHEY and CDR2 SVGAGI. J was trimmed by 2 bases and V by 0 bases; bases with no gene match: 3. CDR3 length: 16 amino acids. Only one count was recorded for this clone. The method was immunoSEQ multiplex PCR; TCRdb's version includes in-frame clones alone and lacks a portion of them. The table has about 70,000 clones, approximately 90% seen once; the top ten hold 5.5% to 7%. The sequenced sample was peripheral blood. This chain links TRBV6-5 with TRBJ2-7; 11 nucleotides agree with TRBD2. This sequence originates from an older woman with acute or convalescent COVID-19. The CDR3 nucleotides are TGTGCCAGCAGTTACTCCGGGACTAGCGGAGCCTACGAGCAGTACTTC. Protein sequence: CASSYSGTSGAYEQYF.